The T cell receptor (beta chain) under discussion was sequenced for a study of T cell responses to AZD1222 COVID-19 vaccine. General study points: The repertoires were collected only after the peak T cell response. Nearly half of spike-specific TCRs reportedly go after variant regions that carry no mutations. Regions 160-218 and 743-854 held dominance among vaccine-associated CD4 TCRs, which spanned spike.

Data came from immunoSEQ multiplex PCR; TCRdb stores just in-frame clones and leaves some out. The sample gives roughly 110,000 clones, about 90% of which show up once; approximately 5% is in the top ten. Germline V gene lookup returns CDR1 SGHDT and CDR2 YYEEEE. V lost 1 base to trimming and J lost 2 bases; unmatched junction nucleotides: 1. The CDR3 covers 14 residues. A remark on this clone: Its specificity is not known.

This sequence originates from an adult in good health. Source: peripheral blood, taken on day 0 of AZD1222 vaccination. V is TRBV5-6 and J is TRBJ2-7; 9 nucleotides agree with TRBD1. In DNA, the CDR3 is TGTGCCAGCAGCTTGAGACAGGGGGCCTACGAGCAGTACTTC. This translates into CASSLRQGAYEQYF.